These 25 T cell receptor beta chains were sequenced from one sample in a study of vaccination effects on CD4 cells after COVID-19. Clones were read by immunoSEQ multiplex PCR, and TCRdb kept only the in-frame ones, dropping some. The sample lists tens of thousands of clones; 70% to 85% were seen once. A roughly 10-day culture period preceded the isolation of CD4+ T cells. Two doses of either BNT162b2 or mRNA-1273 were given to each participant. Their antigen targets remain unknown. Sequences were derived from CD4+ T cells from PBMCs cultured without peptide, sampled after COVID-19 vaccination. These receptor sequences come from a human donor who received a COVID-19 vaccine.

The CDR3 nucleotides read TGTGCCAGCAGCTCCCCGGAAGGGGGGTACAATGAGCAGTTCTTC. Protein product: CASSSPEGGYNEQFF. The chain carries TRBV5-4 and TRBJ2-1; TRBD1 or TRBD2 may be the D gene (6 bases each). The V gene's germline CDR1 is SGHNT and CDR2 YYREEE (reference sequence). Trimming removed 3 bases at V and 4 bases at J, with 14 bases between. CDR3 length equals 15 residues.

The chain has TRBV7-2 and TRBJ2-1; tentatively, D is TRBD2 (5 bases). The CDR3 consists of 13 residues. V lost 7 bases and J 4 bases, leaving 11 bases between the germline ends. Germline V gene lookup returns CDR1 SGHTA and CDR2 FQGNSA. In nucleotides, the CDR3 is TGTGCCAGCACCCAGGACTTTTACAATGAGCAGTTCTTC. Its protein product is CASTQDFYNEQFF.

The chain is built from TRBV10-2 and TRBJ2-3; D is possibly TRBD2 (8 bases). Trimming shortened V by 2 bases and J by 5 bases, and 20 bases separated the two germline ends. The CDR3 spans 17 residues. Germline CDR1 WSHSY, CDR2 SAAADI. Here the CDR3 DNA reads TGCGCCAGCAGTGAGAGAAGTAGGGGGCGGGGGGAAGATACGCAGTATTTT. Translating it yields CASSERSRGRGEDTQYF.

This CDR3 reads CASSYSEQYGNTEAFF. Written as DNA, the CDR3 is TGTGCCAGCAGTTACTCGGAACAGTATGGGAACACTGAAGCTTTCTTT. The chain uses TRBV6-5 and TRBJ1-1, with D unclear. The germline gives CDR1 MNHEY, CDR2 SVGAGI. The CDR3 consists of 16 residues. The V end lost 0 bases, the J end lost 1 base, and 12 bases lay between the germline ends.

V gene TRBV5-1 combines with J gene TRBJ1-5, with a weak D call TRBD1 (6 bases). V was clipped by 4 bases and J by 1 base, with 12 bases between them. The CDR3 has 15 amino acids. CDR1 and CDR2 (germline): SGHRS, YFSETQ. This chain's CDR3 is CASSPDSSSNQPQHF. CDR3 DNA sequence: TGCGCCAGCAGCCCGGACAGTTCAAGCAATCAGCCCCAGCATTTT. The whole variable domain, remainder taken from reference TRBV5-1 and TRBJ1-5, is KAGVTQTPRYLIKTRGQQVTLSCSPISGHRSVSWYQQTPGQGLQFLFEYFSETQRNKGNFPGRFSGRQFSNSRSEMNVSTLELGDSALYLCASSPDSSSNQPQHFGDGTRLSIL.

This clone was detected once. The CDR3 reads CASSPGTANYGYTF. The CDR3 DNA reads as TGTGCCAGCTCACCAGGGACCGCTAACTATGGCTACACCTTC. The rearrangement uses TRBV18 and TRBJ1-2, with a tentative D call TRBD1 (5 bases). The germline V and J ends were trimmed by 2 bases and 0 bases, with 7 bases remaining between them. Germline V gene data show CDR1 as KGHSH and CDR2 as LQKENI. CDR3 length equals 14 residues.

The chain couples TRBV7-2 to TRBJ2-3; no clear D. The CDR3 loop spans 11 amino acids. Germline CDR1 and CDR2: SGHTA and FQGNSA. V was clipped by 3 bases and J by 5 bases, with 3 bases between them. CDR3 sequence: CASSFGDTQYF. The CDR3, as DNA: TGTGCCAGCAGCTTCGGAGATACGCAGTATTTT.

The chain joins TRBV19 to TRBJ2-3; D tentatively fits TRBD1 or TRBD2 (6 bases each). The CDR3 sequence is 16 residues long. Trimming removed 3 bases at V and 1 base at J, with 14 bases between. Germline values: CDR1 LNHDA, CDR2 SQIVND (reference sequence). The CDR3 loop is CASSIWGAVGTDTQYF. The CDR3 coding sequence is TGTGCCAGTAGTATTTGGGGGGCGGTGGGCACAGATACGCAGTATTTT.

This rearrangement joins TRBV11-2 to TRBJ2-1; D remains ambiguous. CDR3 length: 14 residues. With 2 bases removed from V and 7 bases from J, the gap between germline ends came to 12 bases. The germline gives CDR1 SGHAT, CDR2 FQNNGV. DNA of the CDR3: TGTGCCAGCAGCTTATTTCGCAGCCGAAATGAGCAGTTCTTC. It translates to CASSLFRSRNEQFF. The variable domain in full, completed from reference TRBV11-2 and TRBJ2-1, reads EAGVAQSPRYKIIEKRQSVAFWCNPISGHATLYWYQQILGQGPKLLIQFQNNGVVDDSQLPKDRFSAERLKGVDSTLKIQPAKLEDSAVYLCASSLFRSRNEQFFGPGTRLTVL.

This sequence joins TRBV30 and TRBJ1-2; 9 bases line up with TRBD1. Germline V gene lookup returns CDR1 GTSNPN and CDR2 SVGIG (reference sequence). This CDR3 has 13 amino acids. With V trimmed by 0 bases and J by 8 bases, 4 bases remained unmatched. CDR3 protein: CAWSVGTGQGYTF. DNA for the CDR3: TGTGCCTGGAGTGTCGGGACAGGGCAGGGCTACACCTTC.

This clone occurred a few times. The chain has TRBV5-1 and TRBJ1-2; TRBD1 aligns across 8 bases. V was pared by 4 bases and J by 4 bases, with 9 bases of the junction left unmatched. This CDR3 is built from 15 residues. Germline CDR1 and CDR2: SGHRS and YFSETQ. The CDR3 spells CASSLRQGQSYGYTF. CDR3 coding DNA: TGCGCCAGCAGCCTCCGACAGGGGCAAAGCTATGGCTACACCTTC.

This clone occurred once. The CDR3 coding sequence is TGTGCCTTCATCACGGGCTTTACGACAGGACCAACAGATACGCAGTATTTT. It codes for CAFITGFTTGPTDTQYF. The chain combines TRBV30 with TRBJ2-3; possible D gene TRBD1, 6 bases. V was pared by 7 bases and J by 3 bases, with 26 bases between. Germline V gene lookup returns CDR1 GTSNPN and CDR2 SVGIG (reference sequence). CDR3 length equals 17 residues. The full variable domain, its missing parts supplied by reference TRBV30 and TRBJ2-3, is SQTIHQWPATLVQPVGSPLSLECTVEGTSNPNLYWYRQAAGRGLQLLFYSVGIGQISSEVPQNLSASRPQDRQFILSSKKLLLSDSGFYLCAFITGFTTGPTDTQYFGPGTRLTVL.

This sequence joins TRBV19 and TRBJ2-5; tentatively, D is TRBD1 (6 bases). The CDR3 is 14 residues long. V was pared by 4 bases and J by 9 bases, with 18 bases between. Germline loops: CDR1 LNHDA, CDR2 SQIVND (reference sequence). CDR3 bases: TGTGCCAGTAGTAAGGGGGTGCGGGTTTCGGCCCAGTACTTC. It specifies CASSKGVRVSAQYF.

The chain uses TRBV30 and TRBJ1-2; the D gene is possibly TRBD1 (5 bases). Germline assignment: CDR1 GTSNPN and CDR2 SVGIG (reference sequence). Trimming pared 2 bases from V and 8 bases from J, leaving 15 bases between. The CDR3 contains 13 residues. CDR3 in amino acids: CAWSISGSQGYTF. CDR3 in DNA: TGTGCCTGGAGTATTTCAGGGTCTCAAGGCTACACCTTC.

The chain combines TRBV7-2 with TRBJ1-6; possibly TRBD1 for D (5 bases). Trimming stripped 0 bases from V and 6 bases from J, with 9 bases between. The CDR3 covers 15 residues. Germline values: CDR1 SGHTA, CDR2 FQGNSA. The CDR3 protein is CASSLARVGNSPLHF. CDR3 nucleotide sequence: TGTGCCAGCAGCTTAGCCAGGGTTGGTAATTCACCCCTCCACTTT.

This chain links TRBV29-1 with TRBJ2-5; TRBD2 is a possible D gene (6 bases). V was clipped by 7 bases and J by 7 bases, with 7 bases between them. Germline V gene sequence: CDR1 SQVTM, CDR2 ANQGSEA. There are 9 residues in the CDR3. The CDR3 sequence is CSAGGTQYF. CDR3 bases: TGCAGCGCCGGGGGGACCCAGTACTTC.

The genes are TRBV24-1 and TRBJ2-3, with TRBD2 identical over 8 bases. Looked up from germline, CDR1 is KGHDR and CDR2 is SFDVKD. The ends lost 4 bases at V and 8 bases at J; junction bases unmatched: 10. This CDR3 contains 15 residues. The CDR3 nucleotides read TGTGCCACCAGTGACACGGGGGGGAGCCTTCGTACGCAGTATTTT. The encoded protein is CATSDTGGSLRTQYF.

The chain combines TRBV27 with TRBJ2-3; TRBD1 matches 8 bases. The junction had 9 bases not matched to a gene; V was cut back by 11 bases and J by 2 bases. This CDR3 has 14 amino acids. In germline, CDR1 is MNHEY, CDR2 SMNVEV (reference sequence). The CDR3 DNA is TGTGCCCTCCCCCAGGGGGCGGACACAGATACGCAGTATTTT. Protein product: CALPQGADTDTQYF.

This clone was seen a handful of times. V and J are TRBV2 and TRBJ1-5; unclear D gene. Between the trimmed V and J ends, which lost 8 bases and 3 bases, there was a span of 11 bases. There are 13 residues in the CDR3. Germline lookup yields CDR1 SNHLY and CDR2 FYNNEI. The CDR3 bases are TGTGCCAGCTCCGCACAGAACAATCAGCCCCAGCATTTT. Translating it yields CASSAQNNQPQHF.

The chain recombines TRBV5-1 with TRBJ1-1; TRBD1 is a possible D gene (5 bases). Germline V gene sequence: CDR1 SGHRS, CDR2 YFSETQ. CDR3 size: 14 residues. With 0 bases removed from V and 6 bases from J, the gap between germline ends came to 12 bases. CDR3 sequence: CASSLDPGRAEAFF. The CDR3 nucleotides read TGCGCCAGCAGCTTGGATCCGGGGCGGGCTGAAGCTTTCTTT. The complete variable domain, with remaining parts taken from reference TRBV5-1 and TRBJ1-1, reads KAGVTQTPRYLIKTRGQQVTLSCSPISGHRSVSWYQQTPGQGLQFLFEYFSETQRNKGNFPGRFSGRQFSNSRSEMNVSTLELGDSALYLCASSLDPGRAEAFFGQGTRLTVV.

This chain uses TRBV5-1 with TRBJ1-4; maybe TRBD1 (6 bases). CDR3 length: 15 residues. V dropped 2 bases and J dropped 7 bases, with 15 bases sitting between them. Germline loops: CDR1 SGHRS, CDR2 YFSETQ. CDR3 sequence: CASSLVSGVGEKLFF. The CDR3 coding sequence is TGCGCCAGCAGCTTAGTTTCAGGGGTGGGTGAAAAACTGTTTTTT.

The table lists this clone with a count of one. Here the CDR3 reads CSVRPDNYGYTF. For the CDR3, the DNA is TGCAGCGTTCGGCCCGATAACTATGGCTACACCTTC. The chain recombines TRBV29-1 with TRBJ1-2, with D uncertain. The germline gives CDR1 SQVTM, CDR2 ANQGSEA. CDR3 length: 12 amino acids. V dropped 5 bases and J dropped 1 base, with 8 bases sitting between them.

The chain joins TRBV6-2 or TRBV6-3 to TRBJ2-7; D is possibly TRBD1 (6 bases). Germline CDR1 and CDR2: MNHEY and SVGEGT. Trimming removed 2 bases from V and 6 bases from J, with 8 bases in between. This CDR3 contains 12 residues. The CDR3 here is CASSYGDTEQYV. The CDR3 nucleotides are TGTGCCAGCAGTTACGGGGACACCGAGCAGTACGTC.

The chain employs TRBV5-1 and TRBJ1-1, with D possibly being TRBD1 (5 bases). The CDR3 totals 15 residues. The germline V gene encodes CDR1 SGHRS and CDR2 YFSETQ. V shed 6 bases and J shed 0 bases, with 15 bases lying between them. CDR3 in amino acids: CASTPHRSMNTEAFF. CDR3 coding DNA: TGCGCCAGCACACCCCACAGGTCGATGAACACTGAAGCTTTCTTT.

The chain links TRBV5-4 to TRBJ2-7; the match to TRBD1 covers 8 bases. Germline V gene lookup returns CDR1 SGHNT and CDR2 YYREEE (reference sequence). The CDR3 is made up of 13 amino acids. Trimming cost V 4 bases and J 5 bases; bases outside gene matches: 5. CDR3 sequence (DNA): TGTGCCAGCAGCATCCAGGGGGCTGACGAGCAGTACGTC. Its protein is CASSIQGADEQYV.